This T cell receptor beta chain was sequenced in a study of a mutant IDH1 vaccine in newly diagnosed glioma (dated by TCRdb to the early 2020s). Regarding the research as a whole: Of the approximately 34 patients who were treated, around 62% were male and roughly 38% were female, and the mean age was around 40 years. Before enrollment, most patients had been given radiochemotherapy with temozolomide as standard therapy, while the rest had received either radiotherapy alone or temozolomide alone. Longitudinal TCRB deep sequencing was performed for about two dozen treated patients wherever samples were available for exploratory analyses. Peripheral blood samples were drawn at six visits, namely V03 (baseline), V05, V07, V10, V12 and V13. The study at large found these results: Immune responses induced by the vaccine were seen in about 93% of patients across multiple MHC alleles. It was noted by the authors that analyses of patient blood samples could not be reproduced owing to sample limitations. No apparent relationship was observed between pseudoprogression and alterations in the top peripheral T cell clonotypes detected by TCRB sequencing. Selection of PBMC samples for TCRB deep sequencing was based on availability.

Including cysteine and phenylalanine, the CDR3 has 17 amino acids. Only the CDR3 part of the read is kept: 51 bases, read in frame from the first base. As encoded in the germline V gene (reference sequence), CDR1 is MNHEY while CDR2 is SMNVEV. V is clipped by 6 bases and J by 0 bases, and the sequence between their germline boundaries is 21 bases long. This clone appeared a single time. This clone's antigen is unknown. There are no base qualities to consult, and no much larger clone falls within one base. The time point label, read with the paper, signifies: baseline, week 1 (first vaccination visit). Per the publication, the treatment or condition label means: pre-vaccination baseline after standard-of-care therapy. Donors had newly diagnosed WHO grade 3 or 4 IDH1-mutant astrocytomas with loss of nuclear ATRX. The samples were drawn from NOA16, a multicentre, single-arm, open-label phase I trial in Germany that tested a mutant IDH1 peptide vaccine in humans for the first time. For immunogenicity testing, the blood drawn at visit V03 was used as the baseline sample. Genomic DNA for TCRB sequencing was isolated from EDTA blood with the DNeasy Blood and Tissue Kit.

Libraries were prepared through the immunoSEQ multiplex PCR assay. Rearranged TCR beta chain sequences were amplified with the hsTCRB Kit following the manufacturer's protocol. Sequencing of TCRB libraries was carried out on an Illumina MiSeq. As for the original processing: The proprietary platform of the kit vendor was used for demultiplexing, trimming and gene mapping. What TCRdb holds here is the immuneACCESS table cut down to in-frame rearrangements. Part of the clones is not present; checked against another copy, under half of the missing clones reflect an unresolved V gene, and the others are unexplained. The DNA was the basis for D and trimming; V, J and clone size are from that table. This sample gives roughly 46,000 clones in total; 86% of them show up just once. The top ten clones comprise over 2% of the sample.

This TCR was recovered from a man aged 35 to 55 with glioma. The chain uses TRBV27 and TRBJ2-7; the D region possibly corresponds to TRBD2 (5 bases align). The sequencing here drew on PBMCs, taken from a glioma patient treated with radiotherapy, temozolomide or both. The sequenced DNA is TGTGCCAGCAGAAACCCCCCGGGGAGCGCTGACTCCTACGAGCAGTACTTC. The translation is CASRNPPGSADSYEQYF.